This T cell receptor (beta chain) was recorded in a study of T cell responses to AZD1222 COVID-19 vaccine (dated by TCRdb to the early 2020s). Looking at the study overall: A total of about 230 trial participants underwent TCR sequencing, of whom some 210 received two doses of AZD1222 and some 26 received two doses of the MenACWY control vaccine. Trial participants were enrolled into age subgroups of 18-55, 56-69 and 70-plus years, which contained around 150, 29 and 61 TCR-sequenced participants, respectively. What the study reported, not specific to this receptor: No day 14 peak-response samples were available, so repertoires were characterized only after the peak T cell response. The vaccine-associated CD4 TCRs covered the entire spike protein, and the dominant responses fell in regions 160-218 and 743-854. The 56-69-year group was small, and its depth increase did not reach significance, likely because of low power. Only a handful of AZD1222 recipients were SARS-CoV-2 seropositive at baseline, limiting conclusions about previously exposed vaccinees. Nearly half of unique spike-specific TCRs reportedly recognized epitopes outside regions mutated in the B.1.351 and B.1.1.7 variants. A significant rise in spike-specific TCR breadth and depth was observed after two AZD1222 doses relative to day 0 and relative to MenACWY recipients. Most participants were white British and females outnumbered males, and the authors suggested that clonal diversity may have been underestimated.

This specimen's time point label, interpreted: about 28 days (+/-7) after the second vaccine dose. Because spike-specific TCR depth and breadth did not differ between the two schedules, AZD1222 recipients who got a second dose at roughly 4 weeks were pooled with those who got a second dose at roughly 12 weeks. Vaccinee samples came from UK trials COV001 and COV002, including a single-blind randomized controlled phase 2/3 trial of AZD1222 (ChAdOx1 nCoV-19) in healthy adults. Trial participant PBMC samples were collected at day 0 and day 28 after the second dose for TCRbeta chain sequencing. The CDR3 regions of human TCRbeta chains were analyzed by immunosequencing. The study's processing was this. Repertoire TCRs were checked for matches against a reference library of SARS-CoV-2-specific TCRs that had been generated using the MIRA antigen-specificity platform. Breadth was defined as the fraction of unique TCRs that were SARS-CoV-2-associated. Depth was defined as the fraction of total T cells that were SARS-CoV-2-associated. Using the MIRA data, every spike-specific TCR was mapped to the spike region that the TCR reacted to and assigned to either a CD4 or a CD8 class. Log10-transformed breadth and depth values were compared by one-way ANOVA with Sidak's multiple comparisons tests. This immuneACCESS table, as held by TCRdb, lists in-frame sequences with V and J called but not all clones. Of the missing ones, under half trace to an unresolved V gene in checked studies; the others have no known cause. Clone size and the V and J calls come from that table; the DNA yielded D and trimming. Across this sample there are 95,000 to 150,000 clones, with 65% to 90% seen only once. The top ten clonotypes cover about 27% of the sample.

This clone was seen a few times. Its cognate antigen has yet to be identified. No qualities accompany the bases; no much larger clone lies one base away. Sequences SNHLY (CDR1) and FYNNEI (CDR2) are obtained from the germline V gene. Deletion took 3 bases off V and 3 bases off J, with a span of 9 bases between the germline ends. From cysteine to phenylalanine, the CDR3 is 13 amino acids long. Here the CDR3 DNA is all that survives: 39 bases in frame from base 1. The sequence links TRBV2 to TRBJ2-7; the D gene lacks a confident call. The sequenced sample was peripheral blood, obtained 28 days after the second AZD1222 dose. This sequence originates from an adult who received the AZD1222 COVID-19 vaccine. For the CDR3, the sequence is CASSDRTDYEQYF. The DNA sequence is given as TGTGCCAGCAGTGACCGGACGGACTACGAGCAGTACTTC.